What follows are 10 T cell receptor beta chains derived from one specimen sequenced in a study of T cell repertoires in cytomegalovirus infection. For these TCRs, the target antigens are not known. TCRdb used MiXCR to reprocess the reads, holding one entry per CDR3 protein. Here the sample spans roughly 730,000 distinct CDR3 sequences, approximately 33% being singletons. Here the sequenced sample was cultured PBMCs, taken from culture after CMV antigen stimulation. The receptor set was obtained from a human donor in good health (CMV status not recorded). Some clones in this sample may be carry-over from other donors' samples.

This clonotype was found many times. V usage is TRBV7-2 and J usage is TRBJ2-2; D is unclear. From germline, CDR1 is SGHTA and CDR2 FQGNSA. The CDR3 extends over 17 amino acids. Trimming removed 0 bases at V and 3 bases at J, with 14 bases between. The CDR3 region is CASSLAVVRRYTGELFF. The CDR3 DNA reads TGTGCCAGCAGCTTAGCCGTAGTAAGGCGGTACACCGGGGAGCTGTTTTTT.

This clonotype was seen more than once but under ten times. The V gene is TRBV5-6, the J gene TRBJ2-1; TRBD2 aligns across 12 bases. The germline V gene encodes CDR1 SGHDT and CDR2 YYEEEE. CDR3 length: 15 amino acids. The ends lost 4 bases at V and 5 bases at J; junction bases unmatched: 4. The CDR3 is CASSIGLAGHNEQFF. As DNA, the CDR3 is TGTGCCAGCAGCATCGGACTAGCGGGGCACAATGAGCAGTTCTTC.

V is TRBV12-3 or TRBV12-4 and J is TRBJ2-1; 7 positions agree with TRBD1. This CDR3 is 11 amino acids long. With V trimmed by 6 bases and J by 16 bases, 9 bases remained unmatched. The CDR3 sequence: CASSRDSSPFF. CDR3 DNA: TGTGCCAGCAGCCGGGACAGCTCACCCTTCTTC.

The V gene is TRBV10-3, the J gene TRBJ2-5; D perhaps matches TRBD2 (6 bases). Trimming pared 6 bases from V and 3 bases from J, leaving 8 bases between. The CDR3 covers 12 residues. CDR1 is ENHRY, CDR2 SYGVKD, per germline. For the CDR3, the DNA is TGTGCCATCAGCCCGGGGGAAGAGACCCAGTACTTC. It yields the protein CAISPGEETQYF.

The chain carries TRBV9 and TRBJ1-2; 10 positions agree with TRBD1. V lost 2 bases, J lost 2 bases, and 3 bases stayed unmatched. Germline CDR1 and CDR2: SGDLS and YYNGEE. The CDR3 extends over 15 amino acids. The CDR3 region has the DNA TGTGCCAGCAGCGTTCAGGACAGGGGGAACTATGGCTACACCTTC. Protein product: CASSVQDRGNYGYTF. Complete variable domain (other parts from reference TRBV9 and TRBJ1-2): DSGVTQTPKHLITATGQRVTLRCSPRSGDLSVYWYQQSLDQGLQFLIQYYNGEERAKGNILERFSAQQFPDLHSELNLSSLELGDSALYFCASSVQDRGNYGYTFGSGTRLTVV.

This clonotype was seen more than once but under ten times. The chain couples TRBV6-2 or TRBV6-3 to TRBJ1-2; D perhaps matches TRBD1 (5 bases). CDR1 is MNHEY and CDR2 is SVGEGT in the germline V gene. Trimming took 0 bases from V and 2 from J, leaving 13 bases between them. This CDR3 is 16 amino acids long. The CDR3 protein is CASSYSKSQGNYGYTF. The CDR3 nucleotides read TGTGCCAGCAGTTACTCGAAGAGTCAGGGAAACTATGGCTACACCTTC.

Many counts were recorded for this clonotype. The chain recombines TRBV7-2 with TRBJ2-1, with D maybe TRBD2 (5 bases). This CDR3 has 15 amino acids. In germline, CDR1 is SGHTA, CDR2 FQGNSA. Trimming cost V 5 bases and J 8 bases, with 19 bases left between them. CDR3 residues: CASSPNLGFGDEQFF. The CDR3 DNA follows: TGTGCCAGCAGCCCGAACCTGGGCTTCGGGGATGAGCAGTTCTTC.

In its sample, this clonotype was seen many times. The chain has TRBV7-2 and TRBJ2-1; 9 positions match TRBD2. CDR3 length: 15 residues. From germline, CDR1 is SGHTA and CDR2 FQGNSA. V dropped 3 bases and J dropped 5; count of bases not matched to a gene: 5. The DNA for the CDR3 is TGTGCCAGCAGCTTTTCGCGGGGGGGGCACAATGAGCAGTTCTTC. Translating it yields CASSFSRGGHNEQFF.

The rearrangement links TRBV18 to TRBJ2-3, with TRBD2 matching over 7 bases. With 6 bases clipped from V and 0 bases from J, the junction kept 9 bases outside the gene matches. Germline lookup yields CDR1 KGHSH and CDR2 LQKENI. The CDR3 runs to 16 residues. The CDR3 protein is CASSPSLAASTDTQYF. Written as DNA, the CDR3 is TGTGCCAGCTCCCCATCGCTAGCGGCTAGCACAGATACGCAGTATTTT.

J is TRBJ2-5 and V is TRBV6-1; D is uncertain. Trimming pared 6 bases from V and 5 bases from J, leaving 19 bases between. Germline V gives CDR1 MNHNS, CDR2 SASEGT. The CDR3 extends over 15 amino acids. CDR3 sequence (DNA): TGTGCCAGCAGCGGGCCGGGTTTGGACCGGGAGACCCAGTACTTC. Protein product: CASSGPGLDRETQYF.